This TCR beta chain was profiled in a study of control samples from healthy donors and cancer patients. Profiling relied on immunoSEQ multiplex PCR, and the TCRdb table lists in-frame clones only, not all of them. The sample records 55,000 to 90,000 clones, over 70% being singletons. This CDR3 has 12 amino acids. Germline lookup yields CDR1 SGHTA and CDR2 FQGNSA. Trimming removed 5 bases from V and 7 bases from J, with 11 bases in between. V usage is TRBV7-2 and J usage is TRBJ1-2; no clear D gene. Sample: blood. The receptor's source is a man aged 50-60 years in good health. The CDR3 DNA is TGTGCCAGCAGCCCCCCTCGGAGTGGCTACACCTTC. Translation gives CASSPPRSGYTF.